The 18 T cell receptor beta chains below come from one sample, sequenced in a study of blood T cell repertoires in COVID-19. The assay was immunoSEQ multiplex PCR, and TCRdb's table has in-frame clones only and misses some. The table lists roughly 250,000 clones, approximately 86% of them singletons. Sequences were obtained from PBMCs or T cells enriched from blood (not recorded which). The receptors originated from a woman in her fifties or sixties who had recovered from COVID-19.

The chain recombines TRBV19 with TRBJ1-5; D uncertain. The CDR3 contains 16 residues. In germline, CDR1 is LNHDA, CDR2 SQIVND (reference sequence). V was cut by 5 bases and J by 0 bases, with 14 bases left in between. The CDR3 sequence is CASSRFLGDSNQPQHF. The DNA for the CDR3 is TGTGCCAGTAGTCGCTTTTTAGGAGATAGCAATCAGCCCCAGCATTTT.

The chain is built from TRBV4-3 and TRBJ1-2, with unresolved D. Germline V gene sequence: CDR1 LGHNA, CDR2 YSLEER. Trimming removed 1 base from V and 4 bases from J, with 13 bases in between. The CDR3 extends over 15 amino acids. The CDR3 DNA reads TGCGCCAGCAGCCAAGTAAGGGAGCTGTCCTATGGCTACACCTTC. It translates to CASSQVRELSYGYTF.

This clone showed up just a few times. The rearrangement links TRBV28 to TRBJ1-5; D gene unclear. The CDR3 totals 15 residues. V lost 7 bases to trimming and J lost 2 bases, with 15 bases between them. CDR1 and CDR2 from the germline V gene are MDHEN and SYDVKM. In DNA form, the CDR3 reads TGTGCCAGCAATCCCCGCGGAAAGGGCAATCAGCCCCAGCATTTT. Its translation is CASNPRGKGNQPQHF.

V gene TRBV29-1 combines with J gene TRBJ2-5, with a tentative D call TRBD2 (7 bases). The CDR3 totals 15 residues. Trimming pared 7 bases from V and 3 bases from J, leaving 21 bases between. Germline lookup yields CDR1 SQVTM and CDR2 ANQGSEA. CDR3 sequence reads: CSGGGLVEGEETQYF. The CDR3, as DNA: TGCAGCGGGGGGGGCTTAGTGGAGGGAGAAGAGACCCAGTACTTC.

J is TRBJ1-6 and V is TRBV28; 7 bases are shared with TRBD1. The length of the CDR3 is 14 residues. The germline gives CDR1 MDHEN, CDR2 SYDVKM. With V trimmed by 5 bases and J by 5 bases, 3 bases remained unmatched. The chain's CDR3 is CASSAGQHNSPLHF. The CDR3 nucleotides read TGTGCCAGCAGTGCGGGACAGCATAATTCACCCCTCCACTTT. The full variable domain, its missing parts supplied by reference TRBV28 and TRBJ1-6, is DVKVTQSSRYLVKRTGEKVFLECVQDMDHENMFWYRQDPGLGLRLIYFSYDVKMKEKGDIPEGYSVSREKKERFSLILESASTNQTSMYLCASSAGQHNSPLHFGNGTRLTVT.

Turning to this clone: Germline and junction disagree at one end, which may indicate a read error. The rearrangement uses TRBV18 and TRBJ1-1; D perhaps matches TRBD1 (6 bases). CDR3 length: 14 amino acids. CDR1 and CDR2 (germline): KGHSH, LQKENI. The CDR3 region has the DNA TGTGCCGGCTCCCGGGACACGGGAAACACTGAAGCTTTCTTT. This translates into CAGSRDTGNTEAFF.

V gene TRBV28 combines with J gene TRBJ2-5; 9 nucleotides line up with TRBD2. J lost 9 bases, V lost 3 bases, and 8 bases had no gene match. CDR1 is MDHEN and CDR2 is SYDVKM in the germline V gene. The CDR3 spans 14 residues. CDR3 nucleotides: TGTGCCAGCAGTTTTATAGCGGGAGTAGGATCCCAGTACTTC. This encodes CASSFIAGVGSQYF.

The genes are TRBV6-2 or TRBV6-3 and TRBJ2-1, with D possibly TRBD2 on 5 matching bases. From germline, CDR1 is MNHEY and CDR2 SVGEGT. V lost 5 bases to trimming and J lost 9 bases, with 20 bases between them. The CDR3 loop spans 15 amino acids. The CDR3 DNA reads TGTGCCAGCAGTCCCTCGGGTCTCCCCCGGGGTGAGCAGTTCTTC. This codes for CASSPSGLPRGEQFF.

The J gene is TRBJ1-4, the V gene TRBV30, with 7 bases that match TRBD1. CDR1 GTSNPN and CDR2 SVGIG come from the germline V gene (reference sequence). The CDR3 extends over 16 amino acids. J was trimmed by 1 base and V by 2 bases; bases with no gene match: 7. For the CDR3, the DNA is TGTGCCTGGAGTATTGGGGGACAGATAACTAATGAAAAACTGTTTTTT. Amino acids: CAWSIGGQITNEKLFF. The complete variable domain, with remaining parts taken from reference TRBV30 and TRBJ1-4, reads SQTIHQWPATLVQPVGSPLSLECTVEGTSNPNLYWYRQAAGRGLQLLFYSVGIGQISSEVPQNLSASRPQDRQFILSSKKLLLSDSGFYLCAWSIGGQITNEKLFFGSGTQLSVL.

The chain recombines TRBV20-1 with TRBJ2-3; D remains unclear. Trimming removed 3 bases at V and 2 bases at J, with 12 bases between. The CDR3 length is 14 residues. CDR1 and CDR2 from the germline V gene are DFQATT and SNEGSKA (reference sequence). The CDR3 nucleotides are TGCAGTGCTAGTGGGTTGGGCACCACAGATACGCAGTATTTT. Protein: CSASGLGTTDTQYF.

The V call is TRBV6-5, the J call TRBJ1-1; D ambiguous. The CDR3 consists of 16 residues. CDR1 is MNHEY and CDR2 is SVGAGI in the germline V gene. Trimming cost V 2 bases and J 0 bases, with 13 bases left between them. Written as DNA, the CDR3 is TGTGCCAGCAGTTACCGTCAGACTATAATGAACACTGAAGCTTTCTTT. It translates to CASSYRQTIMNTEAFF.

The rearrangement links TRBV18 to TRBJ2-7; weak D call: TRBD2 (6 bases). The CDR3 totals 13 residues. Germline lookup yields CDR1 KGHSH and CDR2 LQKENI. Trimming removed 6 bases from V and 5 bases from J, with 14 bases in between. The CDR3 here is CASSRGGFHEQYF. CDR3 DNA sequence: TGTGCCAGCTCCCGGGGAGGATTTCACGAGCAGTACTTC.

This clone was counted many times. This chain connects TRBV30 to TRBJ1-2; 10 nucleotides line up with TRBD1. V dropped 4 bases and J dropped 4; count of bases not matched to a gene: 15. CDR1 and CDR2 (germline): GTSNPN, SVGIG (reference sequence). This CDR3 region has 17 residues. The CDR3 here is CAWIPLGTGALGYGYTF. The CDR3 DNA sequence: TGTGCCTGGATCCCCCTTGGGACAGGGGCCCTTGGCTATGGCTACACCTTC.

The chain links TRBV6-5 to TRBJ2-5; tentatively, D is TRBD2 (6 bases). Germline V lookup: CDR1 MNHEY, CDR2 SVGAGI. There are 15 residues in the CDR3. V dropped 6 bases and J dropped 4 bases, with 18 bases sitting between them. The CDR3 protein is CASREGGPQGETQYF. CDR3 DNA sequence: TGTGCCAGCAGGGAGGGTGGCCCCCAGGGAGAGACCCAGTACTTC.

V gene TRBV7-9 combines with J gene TRBJ2-1; 13 bases map to TRBD2. The CDR3 runs to 16 residues. With 5 bases clipped from V and 3 bases from J, the junction kept 4 bases outside the gene matches. Germline values: CDR1 SEHNR, CDR2 FQNEAQ (reference sequence). Here the CDR3 reads CASSPGLAGVYNEQFF. The CDR3 DNA is TGTGCCAGCAGCCCCGGACTAGCGGGAGTCTACAATGAGCAGTTCTTC.

The gene calls are TRBV7-9 and TRBJ1-2; 10 nucleotides line up with TRBD1. V trimming: 3 bases; J trimming: 6 bases; junction bases outside the gene matches: 1. The CDR3 has 13 residues. CDR1 is SEHNR, CDR2 FQNEAQ, per germline (reference sequence). In DNA form, the CDR3 reads TGTGCCAGCAGCTTCGGACAGGGGGATGGCTACACCTTC. This sequence encodes CASSFGQGDGYTF.

The CDR3 loop reads CAGAAWSSGRGHEQFF. The CDR3, as DNA: TGTGCCGGCGCTGCCTGGTCTAGCGGGAGGGGTCATGAGCAGTTCTTC. The V gene is TRBV6-4, the J gene TRBJ2-1; 12 bases match TRBD2. Germline V gene lookup returns CDR1 MRHNA and CDR2 SNTAGT. The CDR3 is made up of 16 amino acids. The V gene end was trimmed by 11 bases and the J gene end by 8 bases; junction bases not matched to a gene: 16.

The chain combines TRBV6-4 with TRBJ2-7; D is undetermined. The CDR3 totals 14 residues. Looked up from germline, CDR1 is MRHNA and CDR2 is SNTAGT. V was cut by 4 bases and J by 2 bases, with 12 bases left in between. This CDR3 reads CASSGVGVPYEQYF. The CDR3 nucleotides read TGTGCCAGCAGTGGGGTAGGAGTACCCTACGAGCAGTACTTC.